This T cell receptor (beta chain) stems from a study of PD-L1 blockade in urothelial cancer. Germline V gene lookup returns CDR1 SGHNT and CDR2 YYREEE (reference sequence). With 0 bases removed from V and 1 base from J, the gap between germline ends came to 11 bases. The CDR3 has 15 residues. Each PCR contained spiked-in synthetic TCR analog templates. Profiled with immunoSEQ multiplex PCR; TCRdb holds only in-frame clones, not every one. The repertoire includes about 120,000 clones, about 84% of them detected once, and 2.4% sits in the top ten. Documented time point: peripheral blood 6 weeks after treatment start. Each patient contributed between 1 and 8 total time points of blood mononuclear cells, pretreatment and during treatment.

The source of this sequence is a man aged 45-60 years with urothelial cancer. The rearrangement uses TRBV5-4 and TRBJ2-7; TRBD2 is a possible D gene (5 bases). The sample consisted of PBMCs, taken around atezolizumab (anti-PD-L1) treatment. The DNA for the CDR3 is TGTGCCAGCAGCTTGGTGGGAGTTGGGTCCTACGAGCAGTACTTC. Protein: CASSLVGVGSYEQYF.